One and the same sample provided the 26 T cell receptor beta chains below, sequenced in a study of cytotoxic CD8 clonotypes in ibrutinib-treated CLL. The data were produced by immunoSEQ multiplex PCR, yet TCRdb's version contains in-frame clones alone and is incomplete. The sample lists about 50,000 clones, 57% occurring once. Source: PBMCs, taken after 24 months of ibrutinib treatment. The source is a human donor with chronic lymphocytic leukemia.

This clone appeared a few times. The V gene is TRBV10-1, the J gene TRBJ1-2; D not certain. This CDR3 is 14 amino acids long. V was shortened by 0 bases and J by 4 bases, with 9 bases between the two germline ends. CDR1 and CDR2 from the germline V gene are WNHNN and SYGVQD (reference sequence). The CDR3 bases are TGCGCCAGCAGTGAGTCGAGGAGGGCCTATGGCTACACCTTC. Residues: CASSESRRAYGYTF.

The V call is TRBV18, the J call TRBJ1-5; 10 positions match TRBD1. Unmatched junction bases numbered 5, after V lost 4 bases and J lost 2 bases. The CDR3 extends over 16 amino acids. Germline assignment: CDR1 KGHSH and CDR2 LQKENI. The chain's CDR3 is CASSRSGTGGNQPQHF. DNA of the CDR3: TGTGCCAGCTCACGCTCCGGGACAGGGGGCAATCAGCCCCAGCATTTT.

V usage is TRBV2 and J usage is TRBJ1-6; 8 bases align to TRBD1. CDR3 size: 15 residues. V lost 7 bases and J lost 6; bases outside the gene matches: 8. Germline CDR1 and CDR2: SNHLY and FYNNEI. The CDR3 is CASIGTGQLNSPLHF. CDR3 nucleotides: TGTGCCAGCATCGGGACAGGTCAGCTTAATTCACCCCTCCACTTT.

The V and J genes are TRBV4-1 and TRBJ1-6, with TRBD1 matching over 8 bases. With V trimmed by 3 bases and J by 7 bases, 14 bases remained unmatched. In germline, CDR1 is MGHRA, CDR2 YSYEKL. The CDR3 has 18 residues. CDR3 in DNA: TGCGCCAGCAGCCAGCGGCGGGCTCAGGGGGCTGACAATTCACCCCTCCACTTT. It encodes CASSQRRAQGADNSPLHF.

The chain combines TRBV2 with TRBJ1-1; D is uncertain. The CDR3 totals 14 residues. Looked up from germline, CDR1 is SNHLY and CDR2 is FYNNEI. V was cut by 6 bases and J by 1 base, with 12 bases left in between. The CDR3 DNA is TGTGCCAGCAGGAAGGGCAGAGAGAACACTGAAGCTTTCTTT. This codes for CASRKGRENTEAFF.

This chain connects TRBV29-1 to TRBJ1-2, with 9 nucleotides matching TRBD1. V lost 7 bases and J lost 6; bases outside the gene matches: 6. The CDR3 spans 12 residues. Germline CDR1 and CDR2: SQVTM and ANQGSEA. CDR3 amino acids: CSGGQGSDGYTF. The CDR3, as DNA: TGCAGCGGCGGACAGGGGAGCGATGGCTACACCTTC. Combining the CDR3 with reference TRBV29-1 and TRBJ1-2 gives the whole variable domain SAVISQKPSRDICQRGTSLTIQCQVDSQVTMMFWYRQQPGQSLTLIATANQGSEATYESGFVIDKFPISRPNLTFSTLTVSNMSPEDSSIYLCSGGQGSDGYTFGSGTRLTVV.

Only a few counts were recorded for this clone. J is TRBJ1-5 and V is TRBV2; no definite D call. The germline CDR1 and CDR2 sequences are SNHLY and FYNNEI. The CDR3 contains 14 residues. Trimming cost V 6 bases and J 8 bases, with 17 bases left between them. CDR3 in DNA: TGTGCCAGCAGGCGAACGGAGGAATACAAGCCCCAGCATTTT. The encoded protein is CASRRTEEYKPQHF.

The CDR3 nucleotides read TGTGCCAGCAGCACCGGGACTCCCCCGACGGGGACCCAGTACTTC. Translated, it gives CASSTGTPPTGTQYF. This chain uses TRBV2 with TRBJ2-5, with D possibly TRBD2 on 6 matching bases. The CDR3 is made up of 15 amino acids. The V end lost 6 bases, the J end lost 7 bases, and 21 bases lay between the germline ends. CDR1 and CDR2 (germline): SNHLY, FYNNEI. The whole variable domain, remainder taken from reference TRBV2 and TRBJ2-5, is EPEVTQTPSHQVTQMGQEVILRCVPISNHLYFYWYRQILGQKVEFLVSFYNNEISEKSEIFDDQFSVERPDGSNFTLKIRSTKLEDSAMYFCASSTGTPPTGTQYFGPGTRLLVL.

This clone turned up a few times. This chain joins TRBV5-3 and TRBJ2-1, with TRBD1 identical over 8 bases. TRBV5-3 is noted as an ORF with a role that remains uncertain. With 8 bases clipped from V and 7 bases from J, the junction kept 8 bases outside the gene matches. This CDR3 is 13 amino acids long. The CDR3 DNA reads as TGTGCCAGGACCAGGACAGGGTATAATGAGCAGTTCTTC. It encodes CARTRTGYNEQFF.

The chain recombines TRBV18 with TRBJ2-3; D possibly matches TRBD1 or TRBD2 (6 bases each). The CDR3 runs to 18 residues. The germline V gene encodes CDR1 KGHSH and CDR2 LQKENI. The ends were cut back, 8 bases at V and 4 bases at J, with 28 bases in the middle. The CDR3 loop reads CASHRSPLRGGWADTQYF. The CDR3 DNA reads TGTGCCAGCCACCGGAGCCCACTTAGAGGGGGGTGGGCAGATACGCAGTATTTT.

The chain employs TRBV7-6 and TRBJ2-5; a weak D match, TRBD2 (6 bases). The V gene's germline CDR1 is SGHVS and CDR2 FNYEAQ. V lost 3 bases and J 4 bases, leaving 15 bases between the germline ends. The CDR3 is 15 amino acids. This chain's CDR3 is CASSLNTFGRETQYF. The DNA of the CDR3 is TGTGCCAGCAGCTTGAATACGTTCGGGAGAGAGACCCAGTACTTC. Based on the CDR3 plus reference TRBV7-6 and TRBJ2-5, the full variable domain is GAGVSQSPRYKVTKRGQDVALRCDPISGHVSLYWYRQALGQGPEFLTYFNYEAQQDKSGLPNDRFSAERPEGSISTLTIQRTEQRDSAMYRCASSLNTFGRETQYFGPGTRLLVL.

This clone has more than one count but fewer than ten. This rearrangement joins TRBV2 to TRBJ2-5, with a tentative D call TRBD2 (5 bases). CDR3 length: 14 amino acids. V was clipped by 4 bases and J by 4 bases, with 13 bases between them. Germline CDR1 and CDR2: SNHLY and FYNNEI. The CDR3 protein is CASSVRLAPETQYF. CDR3 nucleotides: TGTGCCAGCAGTGTTAGGCTAGCCCCAGAGACCCAGTACTTC.

The sample holds many counts of this clone. The chain links TRBV14 to TRBJ1-1; D remains ambiguous. V shed 1 base and J shed 1 base, with 4 bases lying between them. The CDR3 is 13 residues long. CDR1 and CDR2 (germline): SGHDN, FVKESK. CDR3: CASSQVGNTEAFF. CDR3 coding DNA: TGTGCCAGCAGCCAAGTCGGGAACACTGAAGCTTTCTTT.

The gene calls are TRBV4-2 and TRBJ1-2; D may be TRBD1 (6 bases). The V gene's germline CDR1 is LGHNA and CDR2 YNFKEQ. This CDR3 contains 16 residues. V lost 2 bases to trimming and J lost 5 bases, with 18 bases between them. For the CDR3, the DNA is TGTGCCAGCAGCCAATGGTCGGGAGGGACACCTTATGGCTACACCTTC. Its translation: CASSQWSGGTPYGYTF.

This clone was seen only a few times. The chain joins TRBV19 to TRBJ1-2, with 8 positions matching TRBD1. V dropped 6 bases and J dropped 6; count of bases not matched to a gene: 6. CDR1 is LNHDA, CDR2 SQIVND, per germline (reference sequence). CDR3 length: 13 amino acids. The CDR3 here is CASRDRGTHGYTF. In DNA, the CDR3 is TGTGCCAGTAGAGACAGGGGAACCCATGGCTACACCTTC.

This clone was recorded a few times. V and J are TRBV6-5 and TRBJ1-3; TRBD1 aligns across 9 bases. This CDR3 is 13 amino acids long. The V gene end was trimmed by 6 bases and the J gene end by 8 bases; junction bases not matched to a gene: 5. Germline V gene lookup returns CDR1 MNHEY and CDR2 SVGAGI. CDR3 nucleotide sequence: TGTGCCAGCAGGCGACAGGGGGGGGACACCATATATTTT. It translates to CASRRQGGDTIYF.

This chain uses TRBV6-6 with TRBJ1-1; 9 bases are a match to TRBD1. V gave up 7 bases and J gave up 4 bases; unmatched junction bases: 7. CDR1 and CDR2 from the germline V gene are MNHNY and SVGAGI (reference sequence). The CDR3 runs to 14 residues. The CDR3 region is CASIEDRGRTEAFF. CDR3 coding DNA: TGTGCCAGCATCGAGGACAGGGGACGCACTGAAGCTTTCTTT.

V gene TRBV10-2 combines with J gene TRBJ2-5; 8 bases fit TRBD2. The germline gives CDR1 WSHSY, CDR2 SAAADI. This CDR3 has 14 amino acids. V lost 6 bases and J lost 4; bases outside the gene matches: 7. CDR3 region: CASSPSGGGETQYF. DNA for the CDR3: TGCGCCAGCAGCCCTTCGGGGGGGGGAGAGACCCAGTACTTC.

The chain carries TRBV7-6 and TRBJ2-7, with TRBD2 identical over 13 bases. CDR1 and CDR2 (germline): SGHVS, FNYEAQ. The CDR3 extends over 18 amino acids. After removal of 0 bases from V and 0 bases from J, the junction contained 5 bases not matched to a gene. The CDR3 region is CASSLAALAGGTSYEQYF. The CDR3 nucleotides are TGTGCCAGCAGCTTAGCGGCACTAGCGGGGGGGACCTCCTACGAGCAGTACTTC.

The genes are TRBV2 and TRBJ2-7, with a weak D call TRBD1 (6 bases). This CDR3 has 15 residues. Germline V gene data show CDR1 as SNHLY and CDR2 as FYNNEI. Trimming pared 0 bases from V and 1 base from J, leaving 10 bases between. CDR3 region: CASSEAGRGSYEQYF. The DNA of the CDR3 is TGTGCCAGCAGTGAAGCTGGCAGGGGATCCTACGAGCAGTACTTC.

The chain uses TRBV6-5 and TRBJ1-6; 7 nucleotides match TRBD1. The CDR3 sequence is 14 residues long. V shed 5 bases, J shed 6 bases, and the junction held 4 bases outside the gene matches. Germline-derived CDR1 and CDR2 are MNHEY and SVGAGI. The CDR3 DNA reads as TGTGCCAGCAGTCGACAGGGAGCTAATTCACCCCTCCACTTT. Its protein is CASSRQGANSPLHF.

V is TRBV13 and J is TRBJ2-7, with D possibly matching TRBD2 (6 bases). Deletions cut 2 bases from V and 7 bases from J, with 21 bases between. The germline V gene has CDR1 PRHDT and CDR2 FYEKMQ (reference sequence). CDR3 length: 16 amino acids. The DNA for the CDR3 is TGTGCCAGCAGCTTATCCAACGGCGGGGACTTCGGGGAGCAGTACTTC. Translating it yields CASSLSNGGDFGEQYF.

The genes are TRBV29-1 and TRBJ2-7; TRBD1 aligns across 11 bases. The CDR3 covers 14 residues. The V gene's germline CDR1 is SQVTM and CDR2 ANQGSEA. Trimming took 1 base from V and 5 from J; bases not matched to a gene: 4. Here the CDR3 reads CSVEGGQGANEQYF. CDR3 coding DNA: TGCAGCGTTGAAGGTGGACAGGGGGCTAACGAGCAGTACTTC.

The chain recombines TRBV21-1 with TRBJ2-7; the DNA was not used to check the table's D call, TRBD1. TRBV21-1 is flagged as a pseudogene. CDR3 length: 16 amino acids. CDR3 in amino acids: CASSKPETGNTYEQYF. The CDR3 nucleotides read TGTGCCAGCAGCAAACCGGAGACAGGGAACACCTACGAGCAGTACTTC.

V gene TRBV29-1 combines with J gene TRBJ2-7; 8 positions agree with TRBD1. The CDR3 length is 13 residues. The V and J ends lost 7 bases and 3 bases, in that order; junction bases with no gene match: 8. Germline CDR1 reads SQVTM; CDR2 reads ANQGSEA. The DNA of the CDR3 is TGCAGCGCCGGACAGGGAGAGAGCTACGAGCAGTACTTC. Its translation is CSAGQGESYEQYF.

The J gene is TRBJ2-1, the V gene TRBV7-8, with 7 bases that match TRBD2. Germline V gene data show CDR1 as SGHVS and CDR2 as FQNEAQ. This CDR3 is 17 amino acids long. J gave up 2 bases and V 2 bases, and 9 bases lay outside the gene matches. The CDR3 DNA sequence: TGTGCCAGCAGCTTAAAACCGGCGGGGGTTGCCTACAATGAGCAGTTCTTC. This sequence encodes CASSLKPAGVAYNEQFF.